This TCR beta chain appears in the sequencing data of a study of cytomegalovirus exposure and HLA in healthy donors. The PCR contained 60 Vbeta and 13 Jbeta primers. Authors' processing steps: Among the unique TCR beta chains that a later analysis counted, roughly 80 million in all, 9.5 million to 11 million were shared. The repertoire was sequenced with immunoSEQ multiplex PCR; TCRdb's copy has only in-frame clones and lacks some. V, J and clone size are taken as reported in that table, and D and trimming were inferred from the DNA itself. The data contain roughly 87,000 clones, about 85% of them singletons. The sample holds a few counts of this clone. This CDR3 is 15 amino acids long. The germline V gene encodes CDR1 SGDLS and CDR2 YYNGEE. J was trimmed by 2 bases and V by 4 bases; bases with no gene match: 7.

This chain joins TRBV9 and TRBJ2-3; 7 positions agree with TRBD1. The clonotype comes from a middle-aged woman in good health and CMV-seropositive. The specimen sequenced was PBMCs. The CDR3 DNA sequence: TGTGCCAGCAGCATCGGACAGGCCCTCACAGATACGCAGTATTTT. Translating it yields CASSIGQALTDTQYF.